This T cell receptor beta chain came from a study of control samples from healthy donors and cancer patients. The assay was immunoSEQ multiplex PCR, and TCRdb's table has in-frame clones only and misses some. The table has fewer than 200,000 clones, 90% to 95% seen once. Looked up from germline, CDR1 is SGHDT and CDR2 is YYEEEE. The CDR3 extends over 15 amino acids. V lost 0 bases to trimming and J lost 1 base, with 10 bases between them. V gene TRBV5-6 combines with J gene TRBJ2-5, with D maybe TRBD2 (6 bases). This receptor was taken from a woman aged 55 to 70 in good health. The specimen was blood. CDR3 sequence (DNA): TGTGCCAGCAGCTTGGGCGGGACTCTCCAAGAGACCCAGTACTTC. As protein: CASSLGGTLQETQYF.